These 27 T cell receptor beta chains share one sample of origin, sequenced in a study of blood T cell repertoires in COVID-19. The assay was immunoSEQ multiplex PCR, and TCRdb's table has in-frame clones only and misses some. The sample carries 75,000 to 95,000 clones, around 88% recorded once. The sample comprised peripheral blood. The receptor set was obtained from a man between 60 and 75 years old with acute or convalescent COVID-19.

The V call is TRBV7-8, the J call TRBJ1-1; D is uncertain. The length of the CDR3 is 15 residues. Germline CDR1 and CDR2: SGHVS and FQNEAQ. Between the trimmed V and J ends, which lost 6 bases and 0 bases, there was a span of 14 bases. The CDR3 DNA reads as TGTGCCAGCAGTTCCATGGAGGGCCTGAACACTGAAGCTTTCTTT. Translated: CASSSMEGLNTEAFF.

The V gene is TRBV3-1 (or the pseudogene TRBV3-2), the J gene TRBJ1-4; D may be TRBD1 (5 bases). V lost 3 bases and J 1 base, leaving 9 bases between the germline ends. Germline loops: CDR1 LGHDT, CDR2 YNNKEL (reference sequence). The CDR3 contains 15 residues. The CDR3 region is CASSHQGETNEKLFF. In DNA, the CDR3 is TGTGCCAGCAGCCACCAAGGGGAAACTAATGAAAAACTGTTTTTT.

This chain links TRBV7-3 with TRBJ2-3; a weak D match, TRBD2 (6 bases). V was clipped by 4 bases and J by 0 bases, with 11 bases between them. This CDR3 spans 15 amino acids. The germline gives CDR1 SGHTA, CDR2 FQGTGA. The CDR3 region is CASSYAGRSTDTQYF. CDR3 sequence (DNA): TGTGCCAGCAGCTACGCGGGGCGAAGCACAGATACGCAGTATTTT.

This clone came up once. The rearrangement links TRBV5-1 to TRBJ2-3; TRBD1 is a possible D gene (5 bases). Between the trimmed V and J ends, which lost 0 bases and 4 bases, there was a span of 9 bases. CDR1 SGHRS and CDR2 YFSETQ come from the germline V gene. The CDR3 consists of 14 residues. The CDR3 DNA is TGCGCCAGCAGCTTGGCGCAGGGCTCAGATACGCAGTATTTT. This gives the protein CASSLAQGSDTQYF.

The chain combines TRBV3-1 (or the pseudogene TRBV3-2) with TRBJ2-5, with TRBD1 matching over 7 bases. The germline V gene has CDR1 LGHDT and CDR2 YNNKEL (reference sequence). V lost 4 bases to trimming and J lost 6 bases; unmatched junction nucleotides: 2. This CDR3 spans 12 amino acids. In DNA, the CDR3 is TGTGCCAGCAGCCGGACAGGAAAGACCCAGTACTTC. This sequence encodes CASSRTGKTQYF.

This clone was detected only once. CDR3 coding DNA: TGCGCCAGCAGCCTCGACATCTATAATTCACCCCTCCACTTT. Translated: CASSLDIYNSPLHF. V is TRBV5-1 and J is TRBJ1-6, with D unresolved. This CDR3 is built from 14 residues. V was clipped by 4 bases and J by 3 bases, with 8 bases between them. Germline CDR1 reads SGHRS; CDR2 reads YFSETQ.

The rearrangement joins TRBV7-9 to TRBJ2-5; D might be TRBD2 (5 bases). The germline gives CDR1 SEHNR, CDR2 FQNEAQ (reference sequence). V shed 1 base and J shed 4 bases, with 16 bases lying between them. The CDR3 has 16 amino acids. The CDR3 coding sequence is TGTGCCAGCAGCTTAGTGCTCCCAGGAGGAGGAGAGACCCAGTACTTC. This sequence encodes CASSLVLPGGGETQYF.

The chain has TRBV19 and TRBJ1-6; 10 bases are a match to TRBD1. The J segment lost 7 bases and the V segment lost 10 bases, leaving 10 bases of the junction unmatched. This CDR3 has 15 residues. Germline CDR1 LNHDA, CDR2 SQIVND (reference sequence). The chain's CDR3 is CATRGTGAHNSPLHF. CDR3 coding DNA: TGTGCCACCCGGGGGACAGGGGCTCACAATTCACCCCTCCACTTT.

The chain couples TRBV21-1 to TRBJ2-5; the table gives TRBD2 as D, unverified against the DNA. TRBV21-1 is a documented pseudogene. The CDR3 is made up of 16 amino acids. The CDR3 loop reads CASSKRTSGAKETQYF. The CDR3, as DNA: TGTGCCAGCAGCAAACGGACTAGCGGGGCGAAAGAGACCCAGTACTTC.

This clone was seen only once. This chain connects TRBV10-3 to TRBJ2-2, with D tentatively TRBD1 (6 bases). Germline V CDR1 and CDR2: ENHRY, SYGVKD. CDR3 size: 14 residues. V was shortened by 6 bases and J by 4 bases, with 12 bases between the two germline ends. The CDR3 sequence is CAIRRDTTTGELFF. DNA of the CDR3: TGTGCCATCAGAAGGGACACAACCACCGGGGAGCTGTTTTTT.

The V and J genes are TRBV5-5 and TRBJ1-2, with D unresolved. Between the trimmed V and J ends, which lost 0 bases and 4 bases, there was a span of 7 bases. The germline V gene encodes CDR1 SGHKS and CDR2 YYEKEE (reference sequence). The CDR3 spans 13 residues. The DNA of the CDR3 is TGTGCCAGCAGCTTGGCGGGGTTCTATGGCTACACCTTC. Amino acid sequence: CASSLAGFYGYTF.

The chain joins TRBV5-1 to TRBJ1-2, with 7 bases fitting TRBD1. Germline V gene data show CDR1 as SGHRS and CDR2 as YFSETQ. CDR3 length equals 13 residues. J lost 4 bases, V lost 4 bases, and 4 bases had no gene match. The DNA for the CDR3 is TGCGCCAGCAGCCCGGACAGGATCTATGGCTACACCTTC. The encoded protein is CASSPDRIYGYTF.

The chain has TRBV7-2 and TRBJ2-7, with TRBD1 as a possible D gene (6 bases). This CDR3 is 14 amino acids long. Trimming left V 4 bases short and J 4 bases short, with 14 bases between. Germline lookup yields CDR1 SGHTA and CDR2 FQGNSA. The CDR3 DNA reads as TGTGCCAGCAGCTCCCGGGACATCTTATACGAGCAGTACTTC. Amino acids: CASSSRDILYEQYF.

In its sample, this clone was seen once. The CDR3: CASSLGSLSGNTIYF. The CDR3 nucleotides read TGTGCCAGCAGCTTAGGGTCACTCTCTGGAAACACCATATATTTT. V is TRBV11-2 and J is TRBJ1-3; no reliable D call. The germline CDR1 and CDR2 sequences are SGHAT and FQNNGV. Trimming left V 1 base short and J 0 bases short, with 7 bases between. The CDR3 runs to 15 residues.

V and J are TRBV2 and TRBJ1-3, with TRBD1 matching 8 bases. CDR1 SNHLY and CDR2 FYNNEI come from the germline V gene. The CDR3 contains 13 residues. The V gene end was trimmed by 9 bases and the J gene end by 1 base; junction bases not matched to a gene: 2. CDR3 DNA sequence: TGTGCCAGACAGGGGGGATCTGGAAACACCATATATTTT. Its translation: CARQGGSGNTIYF.

V and J are TRBV4-3 and TRBJ2-2, with 12 bases lining up with TRBD2. V was clipped by 0 bases and J by 1 base; unmatched bases: 3. CDR3 size: 18 residues. Germline V gene sequence: CDR1 LGHNA, CDR2 YSLEER. CDR3 sequence (DNA): TGCGCCAGCAGCCAAGAAGAGACTAGCGGGGGGAACACCGGGGAGCTGTTTTTT. Amino acid sequence: CASSQEETSGGNTGELFF.

The chain carries TRBV3-1 (or the pseudogene TRBV3-2) and TRBJ1-2, with 9 bases lining up with TRBD1. Germline loops: CDR1 LGHDT, CDR2 YNNKEL (reference sequence). The CDR3 loop spans 16 amino acids. The junction had 9 bases not matched to a gene; V was cut back by 0 bases and J by 7 bases. CDR3 region: CASSQDLLTGGFGYTF. The CDR3 nucleotides read TGTGCCAGCAGCCAAGATCTGCTTACAGGGGGCTTTGGCTACACCTTC.

The rearrangement links TRBV4-2 to TRBJ1-5; weak D call: TRBD1 (5 bases). Between the trimmed V and J ends, which lost 2 bases and 5 bases, there was a span of 16 bases. The germline V gene encodes CDR1 LGHNA and CDR2 YNFKEQ. This CDR3 is 16 amino acids long. The CDR3 spells CASSQLQGGGDQPQHF. DNA for the CDR3: TGTGCCAGCAGCCAATTGCAGGGAGGAGGGGATCAGCCCCAGCATTTT.

This clone was counted a few times. The CDR3 loop is CASSKPQRPRINEQYF. In DNA form, the CDR3 reads TGTGCCAGCAGCAAACCCCAGCGGCCCCGTATCAACGAGCAGTACTTC. This rearrangement joins TRBV21-1 to TRBJ2-7; TRBD2 is taken as the D call from the table, unchecked against the DNA. TRBV21-1 is recorded as a pseudogene. The CDR3 is 16 amino acids.

The chain recombines TRBV4-3 with TRBJ1-1; D gene ambiguous. V lost 0 bases and J lost 0, with 11 bases in between. The CDR3 is 16 amino acids. CDR1 and CDR2 from the germline V gene are LGHNA and YSLEER. The CDR3 protein is CASSQDLGTLNTEAFF. The CDR3 region has the DNA TGCGCCAGCAGCCAAGATTTGGGCACCTTGAACACTGAAGCTTTCTTT.

This sequence joins TRBV5-3 and TRBJ2-5; 7 nucleotides match TRBD1. TRBV5-3 is treated as an ORF (open reading frame) with a function not yet certain. The trim removed 0 bases at V and 0 bases at J, leaving 8 bases unmatched. The CDR3 consists of 17 residues. DNA of the CDR3: TGTGCCAGAAGCTTGGCCGGTAGGGGGCGGGACCAAGAGACCCAGTACTTC. It translates to CARSLAGRGRDQETQYF.

This CDR3 reads CASSYEGGKSYGYTF. The CDR3 DNA reads as TGTGCCAGCAGTTACGAAGGGGGTAAGAGCTATGGCTACACCTTC. The chain couples TRBV6-6 to TRBJ1-2, with D tentatively TRBD1 (6 bases). This CDR3 contains 15 residues. Germline V gene data show CDR1 as MNHNY and CDR2 as SVGAGI (reference sequence). V shed 2 bases and J shed 4 bases, with 14 bases lying between them.

The gene calls are TRBV7-7 and TRBJ2-5; 9 bases fit TRBD2. This CDR3 spans 17 amino acids. V lost 1 base to trimming and J lost 5 bases; unmatched junction nucleotides: 11. The germline V gene has CDR1 SSHAT and CDR2 FNYEAQ (reference sequence). In DNA, the CDR3 is TGTGCCAGCAGCTTAGGGTTAGCGGGGGTTGCGATGGAGACCCAGTACTTC. It specifies CASSLGLAGVAMETQYF.

This clone occurred a few times. The rearrangement uses TRBV19 and TRBJ2-7, with D possibly being TRBD1 (5 bases). From germline, CDR1 is LNHDA and CDR2 SQIVND (reference sequence). V lost 9 bases and J 0 bases, leaving 12 bases between the germline ends. The CDR3 totals 13 residues. The CDR3 spells CASTGNYSYEQYF. CDR3 nucleotides: TGTGCCAGCACAGGAAACTACTCCTACGAGCAGTACTTC.

This clone was detected a few times. In DNA form, the CDR3 reads TGTGCCAGCATGCAAGGTAGGACAGGGAACGAAAAACTGTTTTTT. Protein sequence: CASMQGRTGNEKLFF. The chain recombines TRBV21-1 with TRBJ1-4; TRBD1, the table's D call, was not compared with the DNA. TRBV21-1 is labeled a pseudogene. The CDR3 runs to 15 residues.

The genes are TRBV7-8 and TRBJ2-3; D unresolved. There are 13 residues in the CDR3. V was clipped by 5 bases and J by 5 bases, with 11 bases between them. The germline V gene encodes CDR1 SGHVS and CDR2 FQNEAQ. The CDR3 spells CASSPQPRDTQYF. CDR3 DNA: TGTGCCAGCAGCCCACAGCCCCGAGATACGCAGTATTTT. The whole variable domain, remainder taken from reference TRBV7-8 and TRBJ2-3, is GAGVSQSPRYKVAKRGQDVALRCDPISGHVSLFWYQQALGQGPEFLTYFQNEAQLDKSGLPSDRFFAERPEGSVSTLKIQRTQQEDSAVYLCASSPQPRDTQYFGPGTRLTVL.

A single count supports this clone. V usage is TRBV30 and J usage is TRBJ1-3; D not resolved. V lost 7 bases and J 2 bases, leaving 9 bases between the germline ends. Germline CDR1 GTSNPN, CDR2 SVGIG (reference sequence). CDR3 length: 12 amino acids. DNA for the CDR3: TGTGCCTCCCTGACTGCTGGAAACACCATATATTTT. As protein: CASLTAGNTIYF.